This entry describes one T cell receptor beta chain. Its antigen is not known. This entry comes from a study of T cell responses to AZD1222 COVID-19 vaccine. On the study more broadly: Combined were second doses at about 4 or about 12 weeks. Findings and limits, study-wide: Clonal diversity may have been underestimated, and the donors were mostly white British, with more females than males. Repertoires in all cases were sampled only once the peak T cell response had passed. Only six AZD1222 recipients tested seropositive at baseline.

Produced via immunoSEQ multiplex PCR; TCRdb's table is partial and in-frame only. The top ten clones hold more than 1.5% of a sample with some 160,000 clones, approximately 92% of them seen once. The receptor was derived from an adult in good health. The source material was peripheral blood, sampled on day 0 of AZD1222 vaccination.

Here the CDR3 DNA reads TGTGCCAGCAGCCAATCTGGGGGCTACACCTTC. Residues: CASSQSGGYTF. The chain combines TRBV3-1 (or the pseudogene TRBV3-2) with TRBJ1-2, with D hard to call. This CDR3 is 11 amino acids long. With 2 bases removed from V and 8 bases from J, the gap between germline ends came to 6 bases. CDR1 is LGHDT and CDR2 is YNNKEL in the germline V gene (reference sequence).